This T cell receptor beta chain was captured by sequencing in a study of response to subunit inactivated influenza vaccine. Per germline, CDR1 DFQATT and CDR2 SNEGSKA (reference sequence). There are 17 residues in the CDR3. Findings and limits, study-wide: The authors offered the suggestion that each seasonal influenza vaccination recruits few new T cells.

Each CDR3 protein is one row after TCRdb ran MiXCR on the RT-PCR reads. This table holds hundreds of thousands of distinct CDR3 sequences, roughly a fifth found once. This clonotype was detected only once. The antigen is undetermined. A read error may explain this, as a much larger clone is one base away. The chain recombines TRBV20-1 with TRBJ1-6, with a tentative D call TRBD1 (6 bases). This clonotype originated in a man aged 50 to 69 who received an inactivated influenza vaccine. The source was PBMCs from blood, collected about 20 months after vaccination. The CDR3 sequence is CSARDLQGLSLNSPLRF. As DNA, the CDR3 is TGCAGTGCTAGAGATCTACAGGGACTATCTCTTAATTCACCCCTCCGCTTT.